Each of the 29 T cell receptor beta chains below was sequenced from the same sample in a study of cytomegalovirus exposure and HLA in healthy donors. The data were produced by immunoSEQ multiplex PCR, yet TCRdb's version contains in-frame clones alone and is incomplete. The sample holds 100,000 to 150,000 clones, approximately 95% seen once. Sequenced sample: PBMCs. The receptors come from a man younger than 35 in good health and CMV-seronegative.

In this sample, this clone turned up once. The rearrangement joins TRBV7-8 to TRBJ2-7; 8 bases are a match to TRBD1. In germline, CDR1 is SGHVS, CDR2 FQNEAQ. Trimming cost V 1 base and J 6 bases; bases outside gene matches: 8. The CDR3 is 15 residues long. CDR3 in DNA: TGTGCCAGCAGCTTAGACGGGCAGGGGGCGTTCGAGCAGTACTTC. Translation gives CASSLDGQGAFEQYF.

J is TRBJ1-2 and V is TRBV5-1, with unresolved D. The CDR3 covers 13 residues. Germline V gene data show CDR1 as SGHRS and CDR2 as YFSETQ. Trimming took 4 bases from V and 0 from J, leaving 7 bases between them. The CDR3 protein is CASSPGTNYGYTF. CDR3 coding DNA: TGCGCCAGCAGCCCCGGGACTAACTATGGCTACACCTTC. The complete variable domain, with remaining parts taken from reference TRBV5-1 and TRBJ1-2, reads KAGVTQTPRYLIKTRGQQVTLSCSPISGHRSVSWYQQTPGQGLQFLFEYFSETQRNKGNFPGRFSGRQFSNSRSEMNVSTLELGDSALYLCASSPGTNYGYTFGSGTRLTVV.

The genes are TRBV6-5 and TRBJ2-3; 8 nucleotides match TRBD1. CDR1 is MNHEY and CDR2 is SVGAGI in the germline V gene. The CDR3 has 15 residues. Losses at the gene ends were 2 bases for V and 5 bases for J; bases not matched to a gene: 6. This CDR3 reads CASSYETGVLDTQYF. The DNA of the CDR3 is TGTGCCAGCAGTTACGAGACAGGGGTACTAGATACGCAGTATTTT.

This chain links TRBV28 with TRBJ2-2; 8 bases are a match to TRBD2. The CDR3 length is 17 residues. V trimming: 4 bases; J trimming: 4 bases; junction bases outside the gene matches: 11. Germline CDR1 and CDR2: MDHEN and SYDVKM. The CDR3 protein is CASSSPPPGRGTGELFF. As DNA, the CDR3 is TGTGCCAGCAGTTCCCCACCTCCCGGGAGGGGCACCGGGGAGCTGTTTTTT. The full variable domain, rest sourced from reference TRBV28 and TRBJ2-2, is DVKVTQSSRYLVKRTGEKVFLECVQDMDHENMFWYRQDPGLGLRLIYFSYDVKMKEKGDIPEGYSVSREKKERFSLILESASTNQTSMYLCASSSPPPGRGTGELFFGEGSRLTVL.

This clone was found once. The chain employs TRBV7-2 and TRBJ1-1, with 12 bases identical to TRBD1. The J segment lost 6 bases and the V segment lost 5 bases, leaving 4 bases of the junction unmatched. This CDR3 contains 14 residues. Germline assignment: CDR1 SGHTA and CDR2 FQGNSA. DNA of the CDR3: TGTGCCAGCAGCACGGGACAGGGGGCCCCTGAAGCTTTCTTT. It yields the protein CASSTGQGAPEAFF.

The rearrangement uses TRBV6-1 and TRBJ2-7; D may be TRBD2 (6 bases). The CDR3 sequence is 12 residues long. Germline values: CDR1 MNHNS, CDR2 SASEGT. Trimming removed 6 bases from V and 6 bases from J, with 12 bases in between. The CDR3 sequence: CASRGTVSEQYF. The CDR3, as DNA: TGTGCCAGCAGGGGGACTGTTTCCGAGCAGTACTTC.

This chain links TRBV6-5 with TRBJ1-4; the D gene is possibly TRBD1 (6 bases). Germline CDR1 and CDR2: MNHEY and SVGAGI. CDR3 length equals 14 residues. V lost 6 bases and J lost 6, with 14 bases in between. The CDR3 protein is CASSQGSEDEKLFF. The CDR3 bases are TGTGCCAGCAGCCAGGGGTCAGAGGATGAAAAACTGTTTTTT.

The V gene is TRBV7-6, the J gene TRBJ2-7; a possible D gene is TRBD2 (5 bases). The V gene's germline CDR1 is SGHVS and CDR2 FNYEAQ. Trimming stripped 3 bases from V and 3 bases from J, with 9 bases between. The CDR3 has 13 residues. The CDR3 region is CASSFGSYYEQYF. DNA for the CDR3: TGTGCCAGCAGCTTTGGGAGCTACTACGAGCAGTACTTC.

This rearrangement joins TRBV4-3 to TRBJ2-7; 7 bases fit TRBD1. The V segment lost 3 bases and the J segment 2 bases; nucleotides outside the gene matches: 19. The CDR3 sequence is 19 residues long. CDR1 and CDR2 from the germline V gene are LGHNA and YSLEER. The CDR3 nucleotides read TGCGCCAGCAGCCAGGCGACAGGGAAGGGTGAAAGACAGCCCTACGAGCAGTACTTC. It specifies CASSQATGKGERQPYEQYF.

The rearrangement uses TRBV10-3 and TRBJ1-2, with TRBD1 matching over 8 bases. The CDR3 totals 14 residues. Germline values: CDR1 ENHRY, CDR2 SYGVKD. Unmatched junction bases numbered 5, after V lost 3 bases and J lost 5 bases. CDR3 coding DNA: TGTGCCATCAGTGAAGACAGGGGTGATTATGGCTACACCTTC. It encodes CAISEDRGDYGYTF.

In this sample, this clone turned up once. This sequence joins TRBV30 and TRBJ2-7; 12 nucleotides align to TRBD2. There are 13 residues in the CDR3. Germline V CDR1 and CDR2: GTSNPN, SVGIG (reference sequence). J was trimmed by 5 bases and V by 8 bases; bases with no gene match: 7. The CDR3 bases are TGTGCCGAACGGACTAGCGGGAAACACGAGCAGTACTTC. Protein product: CAERTSGKHEQYF.

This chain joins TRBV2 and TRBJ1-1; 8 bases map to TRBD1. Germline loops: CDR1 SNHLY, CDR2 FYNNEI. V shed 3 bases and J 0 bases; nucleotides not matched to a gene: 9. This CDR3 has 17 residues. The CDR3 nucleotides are TGTGCCAGCAGTGATTTAGGGACAGGTCTTATGAACACTGAAGCTTTCTTT. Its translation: CASSDLGTGLMNTEAFF.

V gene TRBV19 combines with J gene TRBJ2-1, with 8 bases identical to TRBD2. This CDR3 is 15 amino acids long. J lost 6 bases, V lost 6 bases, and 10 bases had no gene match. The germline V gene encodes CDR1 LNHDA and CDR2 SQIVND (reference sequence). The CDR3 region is CASSPWERGPNEQFF. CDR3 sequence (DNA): TGTGCCAGTAGCCCTTGGGAGCGGGGGCCCAATGAGCAGTTCTTC.

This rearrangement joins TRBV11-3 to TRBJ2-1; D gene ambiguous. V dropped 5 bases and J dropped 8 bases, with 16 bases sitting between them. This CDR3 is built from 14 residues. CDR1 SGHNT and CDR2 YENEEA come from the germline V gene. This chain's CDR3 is CASSPRQAPHEQFF. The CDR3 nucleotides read TGTGCCAGCAGCCCCCGTCAGGCCCCCCATGAGCAGTTCTTC.

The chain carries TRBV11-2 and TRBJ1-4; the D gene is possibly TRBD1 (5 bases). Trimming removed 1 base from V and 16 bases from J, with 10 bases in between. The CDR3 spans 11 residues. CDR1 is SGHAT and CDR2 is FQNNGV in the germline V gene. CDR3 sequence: CASSLGIREFF. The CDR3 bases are TGTGCCAGCAGCTTAGGGATCAGGGAGTTTTTT.

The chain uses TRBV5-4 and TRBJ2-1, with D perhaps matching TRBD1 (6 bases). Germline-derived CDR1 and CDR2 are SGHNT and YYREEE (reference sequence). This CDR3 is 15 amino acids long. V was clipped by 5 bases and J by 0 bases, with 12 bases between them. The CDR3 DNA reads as TGTGCCAGCAGACAGGACAGCAGCTCCTACAATGAGCAGTTCTTC. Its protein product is CASRQDSSSYNEQFF. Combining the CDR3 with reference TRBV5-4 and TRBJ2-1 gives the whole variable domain ETGVTQSPTHLIKTRGQQVTLRCSSQSGHNTVSWYQQALGQGPQFIFQYYREEENGRGNFPPRFSGLQFPNYSSELNVNALELDDSALYLCASRQDSSSYNEQFFGPGTRLTVL.

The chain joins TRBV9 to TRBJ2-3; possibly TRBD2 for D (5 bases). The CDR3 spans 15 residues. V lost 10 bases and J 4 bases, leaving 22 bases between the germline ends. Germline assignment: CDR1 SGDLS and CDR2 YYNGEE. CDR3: CARWERPSHADTQYF. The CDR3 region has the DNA TGTGCCCGCTGGGAGAGGCCTTCGCACGCAGATACGCAGTATTTT.

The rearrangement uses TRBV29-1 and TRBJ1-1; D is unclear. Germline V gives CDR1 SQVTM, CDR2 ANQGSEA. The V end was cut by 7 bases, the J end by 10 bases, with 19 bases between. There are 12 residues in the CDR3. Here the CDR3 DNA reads TGCAGCGCCGGAGGCGGGAATGGTGGAGCTTTCTTT. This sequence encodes CSAGGGNGGAFF.

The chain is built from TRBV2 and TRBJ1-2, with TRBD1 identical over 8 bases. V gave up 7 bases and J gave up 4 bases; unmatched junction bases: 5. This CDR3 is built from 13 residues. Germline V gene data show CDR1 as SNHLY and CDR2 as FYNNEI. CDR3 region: CASTGQGSYGYTF. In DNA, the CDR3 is TGTGCCAGCACTGGACAGGGCAGCTATGGCTACACCTTC.

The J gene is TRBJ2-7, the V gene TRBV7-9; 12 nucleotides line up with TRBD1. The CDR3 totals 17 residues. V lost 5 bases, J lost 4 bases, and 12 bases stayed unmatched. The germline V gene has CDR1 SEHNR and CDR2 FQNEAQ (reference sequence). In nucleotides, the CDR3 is TGTGCCAGCAGCGACGAGTACCGGGACAGGGGGCCTTACGAGCAGTACTTC. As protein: CASSDEYRDRGPYEQYF.

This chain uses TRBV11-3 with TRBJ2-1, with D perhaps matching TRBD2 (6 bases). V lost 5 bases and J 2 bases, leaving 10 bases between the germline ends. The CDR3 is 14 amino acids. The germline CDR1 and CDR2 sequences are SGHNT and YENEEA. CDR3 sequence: CASSREATYNEQFF. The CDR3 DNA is TGTGCCAGCAGCAGGGAGGCTACCTACAATGAGCAGTTCTTC.

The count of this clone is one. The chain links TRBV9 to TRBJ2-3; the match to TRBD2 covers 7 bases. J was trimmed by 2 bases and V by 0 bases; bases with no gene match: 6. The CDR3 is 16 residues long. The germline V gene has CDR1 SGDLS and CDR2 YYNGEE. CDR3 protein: CASSVVGGGFTDTQYF. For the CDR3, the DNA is TGTGCCAGCAGCGTAGTTGGGGGGGGTTTCACAGATACGCAGTATTTT.

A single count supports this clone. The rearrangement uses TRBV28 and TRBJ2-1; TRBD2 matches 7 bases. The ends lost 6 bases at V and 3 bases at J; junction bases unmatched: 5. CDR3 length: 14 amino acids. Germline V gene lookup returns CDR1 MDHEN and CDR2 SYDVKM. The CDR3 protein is CASRTGGSYNEQFF. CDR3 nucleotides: TGTGCCAGCAGGACGGGCGGGAGCTACAATGAGCAGTTCTTC.

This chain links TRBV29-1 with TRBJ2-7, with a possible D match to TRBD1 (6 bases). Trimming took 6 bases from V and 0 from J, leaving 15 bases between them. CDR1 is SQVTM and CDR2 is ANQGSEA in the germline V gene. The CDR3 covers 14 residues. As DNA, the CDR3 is TGCAGCGTACGCCGGACGGACAGCTCCTACGAGCAGTACTTC. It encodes CSVRRTDSSYEQYF.

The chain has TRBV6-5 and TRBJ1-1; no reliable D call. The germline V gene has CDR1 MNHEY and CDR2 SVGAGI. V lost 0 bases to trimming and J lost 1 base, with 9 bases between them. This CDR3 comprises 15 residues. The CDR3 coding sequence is TGTGCCAGCAGTTACTCGACGGAGGGGAACACTGAAGCTTTCTTT. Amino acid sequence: CASSYSTEGNTEAFF.

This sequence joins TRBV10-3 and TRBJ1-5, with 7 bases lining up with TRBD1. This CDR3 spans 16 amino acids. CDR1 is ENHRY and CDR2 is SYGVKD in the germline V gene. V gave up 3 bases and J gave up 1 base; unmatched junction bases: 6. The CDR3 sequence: CAISDGTVPSNQPQHF. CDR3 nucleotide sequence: TGTGCCATCAGTGATGGGACAGTACCCAGCAATCAGCCCCAGCATTTT.

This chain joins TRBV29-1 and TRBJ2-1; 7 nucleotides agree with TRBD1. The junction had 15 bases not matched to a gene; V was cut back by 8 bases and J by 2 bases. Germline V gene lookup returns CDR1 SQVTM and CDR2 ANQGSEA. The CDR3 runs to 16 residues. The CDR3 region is CSTRGWPTGAYNEQFF. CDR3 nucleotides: TGCAGCACCCGGGGATGGCCCACAGGGGCCTACAATGAGCAGTTCTTC.

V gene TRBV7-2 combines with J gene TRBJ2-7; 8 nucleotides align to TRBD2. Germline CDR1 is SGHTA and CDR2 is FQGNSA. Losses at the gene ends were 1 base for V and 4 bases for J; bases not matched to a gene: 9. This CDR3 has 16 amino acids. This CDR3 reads CASSLVPGGGSYEQYF. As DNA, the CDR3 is TGTGCCAGCAGCTTAGTGCCCGGGGGGGGGTCTTACGAGCAGTACTTC. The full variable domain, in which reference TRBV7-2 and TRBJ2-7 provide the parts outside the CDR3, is GAGVSQSPSNKVTEKGKDVELRCDPISGHTALYWYRQSLGQGLEFLIYFQGNSAPDKSGLPSDRFSAERTGGSVSTLTIQRTQQEDSAVYLCASSLVPGGGSYEQYFGPGTRLTVT.

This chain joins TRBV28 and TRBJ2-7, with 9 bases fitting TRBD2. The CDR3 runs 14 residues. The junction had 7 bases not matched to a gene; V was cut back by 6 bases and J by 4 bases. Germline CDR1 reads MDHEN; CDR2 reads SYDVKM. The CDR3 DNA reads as TGTGCCAGCAGCCTGGCGGGACTAGCTTACGAGCAGTACTTC. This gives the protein CASSLAGLAYEQYF.